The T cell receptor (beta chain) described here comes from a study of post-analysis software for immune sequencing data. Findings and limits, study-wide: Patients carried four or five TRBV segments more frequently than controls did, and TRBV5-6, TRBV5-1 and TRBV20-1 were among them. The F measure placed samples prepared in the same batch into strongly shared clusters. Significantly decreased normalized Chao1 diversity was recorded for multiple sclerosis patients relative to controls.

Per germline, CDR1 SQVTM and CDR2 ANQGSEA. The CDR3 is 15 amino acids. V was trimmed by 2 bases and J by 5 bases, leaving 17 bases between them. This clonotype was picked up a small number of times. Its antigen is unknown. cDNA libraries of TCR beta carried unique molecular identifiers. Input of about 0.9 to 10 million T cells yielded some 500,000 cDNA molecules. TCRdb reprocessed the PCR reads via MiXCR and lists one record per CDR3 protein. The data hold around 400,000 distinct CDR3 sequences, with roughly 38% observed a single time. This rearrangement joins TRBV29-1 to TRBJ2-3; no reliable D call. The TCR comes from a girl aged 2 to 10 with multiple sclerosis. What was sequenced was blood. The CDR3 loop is CSVERAGDPRDTQYF. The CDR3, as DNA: TGCAGCGTTGAAAGGGCAGGTGACCCGAGAGATACGCAGTATTTT.